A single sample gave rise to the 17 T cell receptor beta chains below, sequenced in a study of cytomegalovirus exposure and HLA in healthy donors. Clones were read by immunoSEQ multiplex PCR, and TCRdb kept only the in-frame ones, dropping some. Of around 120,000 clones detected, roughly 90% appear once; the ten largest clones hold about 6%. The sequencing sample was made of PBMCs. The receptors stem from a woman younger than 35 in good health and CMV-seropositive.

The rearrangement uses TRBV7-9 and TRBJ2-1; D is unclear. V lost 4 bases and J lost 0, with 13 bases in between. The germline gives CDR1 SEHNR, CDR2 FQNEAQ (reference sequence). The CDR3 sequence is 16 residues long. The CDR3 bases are TGTGCCAGCAGCTGGAGAGGCGCTAGCTCCTACAATGAGCAGTTCTTC. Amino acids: CASSWRGASSYNEQFF.

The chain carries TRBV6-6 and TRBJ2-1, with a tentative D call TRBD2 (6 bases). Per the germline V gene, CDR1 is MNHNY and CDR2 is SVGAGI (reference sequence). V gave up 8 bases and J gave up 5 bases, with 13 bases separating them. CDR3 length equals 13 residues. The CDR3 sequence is CASWRGSHNEQFF. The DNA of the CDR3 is TGTGCCAGCTGGAGGGGTTCCCACAATGAGCAGTTCTTC.

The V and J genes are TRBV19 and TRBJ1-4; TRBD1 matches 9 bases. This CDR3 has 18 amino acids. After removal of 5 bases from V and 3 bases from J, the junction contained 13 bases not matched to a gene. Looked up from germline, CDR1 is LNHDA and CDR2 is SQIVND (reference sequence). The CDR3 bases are TGTGCCAGTAGTTCTGGACAGGGGCGGGGGGAAGCTAATGAAAAACTGTTTTTT. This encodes CASSSGQGRGEANEKLFF.

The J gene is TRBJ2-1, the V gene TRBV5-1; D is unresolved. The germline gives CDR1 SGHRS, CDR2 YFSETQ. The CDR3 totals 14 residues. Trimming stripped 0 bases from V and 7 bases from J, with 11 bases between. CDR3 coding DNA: TGCGCCAGCAGCTTGGCGGGTCCTAGGAATGAGCAGTTCTTC. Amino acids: CASSLAGPRNEQFF.

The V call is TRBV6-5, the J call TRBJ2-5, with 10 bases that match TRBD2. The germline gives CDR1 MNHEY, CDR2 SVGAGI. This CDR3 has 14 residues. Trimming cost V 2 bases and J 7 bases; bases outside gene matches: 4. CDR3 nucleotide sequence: TGTGCCAGCAGTTACAGGCTAGCGGGAGCGACCCAGTACTTC. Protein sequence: CASSYRLAGATQYF.

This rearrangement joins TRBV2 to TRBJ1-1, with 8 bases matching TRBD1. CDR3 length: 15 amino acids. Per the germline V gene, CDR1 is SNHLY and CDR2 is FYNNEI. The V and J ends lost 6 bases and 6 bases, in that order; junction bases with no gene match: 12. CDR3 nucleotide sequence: TGTGCCAGCAGACTACAGGGGGGCATTAAATCTGAAGCTTTCTTT. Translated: CASRLQGGIKSEAFF.

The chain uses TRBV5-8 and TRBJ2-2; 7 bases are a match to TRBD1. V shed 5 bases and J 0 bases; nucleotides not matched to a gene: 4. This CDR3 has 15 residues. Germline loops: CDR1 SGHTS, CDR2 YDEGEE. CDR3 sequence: CASRSGTANTGELFF. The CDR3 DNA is TGTGCCAGCAGATCCGGGACAGCGAACACCGGGGAGCTGTTTTTT. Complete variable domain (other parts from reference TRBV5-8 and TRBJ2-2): EAGVTQSPTHLIKTRGQQATLRCSPISGHTSVYWYQQALGLGLQFLLWYDEGEERNRGNFPPRFSGRQFPNYSSELNVNALELEDSALYLCASRSGTANTGELFFGEGSRLTVL.

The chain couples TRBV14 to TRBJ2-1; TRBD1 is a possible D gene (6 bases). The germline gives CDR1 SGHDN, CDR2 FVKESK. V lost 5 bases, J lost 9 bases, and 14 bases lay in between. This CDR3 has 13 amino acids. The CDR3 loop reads CASSTQGGTEQFF. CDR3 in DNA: TGTGCCAGCAGCACACAGGGTGGGACTGAGCAGTTCTTC.

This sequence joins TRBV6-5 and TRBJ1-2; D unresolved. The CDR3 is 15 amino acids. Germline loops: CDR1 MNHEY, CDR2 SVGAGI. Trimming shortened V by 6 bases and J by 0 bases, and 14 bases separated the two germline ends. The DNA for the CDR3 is TGTGCCAGCAGCTACGGACGGACTGCTAACTATGGCTACACCTTC. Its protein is CASSYGRTANYGYTF.

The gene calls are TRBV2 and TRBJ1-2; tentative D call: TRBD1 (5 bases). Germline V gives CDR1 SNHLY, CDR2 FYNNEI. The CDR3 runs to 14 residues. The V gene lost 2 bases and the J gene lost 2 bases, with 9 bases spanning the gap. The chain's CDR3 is CASSESRANYGYTF. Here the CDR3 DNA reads TGTGCCAGCAGTGAATCCAGGGCAAACTATGGCTACACCTTC.

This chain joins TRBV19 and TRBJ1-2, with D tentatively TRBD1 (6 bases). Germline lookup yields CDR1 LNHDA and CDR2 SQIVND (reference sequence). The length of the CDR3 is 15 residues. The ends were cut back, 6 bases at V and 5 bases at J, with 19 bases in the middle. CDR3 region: CASRPGPTGSYGYTF. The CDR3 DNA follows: TGTGCCAGTAGGCCGGGACCTACAGGGAGTTATGGCTACACCTTC.

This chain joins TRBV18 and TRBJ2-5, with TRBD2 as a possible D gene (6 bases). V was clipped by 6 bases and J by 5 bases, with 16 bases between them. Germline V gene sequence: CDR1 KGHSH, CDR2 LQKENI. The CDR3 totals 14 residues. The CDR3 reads CASSRGKRVETQYF. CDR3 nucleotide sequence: TGTGCCAGCTCTCGCGGGAAAAGGGTTGAGACCCAGTACTTC.

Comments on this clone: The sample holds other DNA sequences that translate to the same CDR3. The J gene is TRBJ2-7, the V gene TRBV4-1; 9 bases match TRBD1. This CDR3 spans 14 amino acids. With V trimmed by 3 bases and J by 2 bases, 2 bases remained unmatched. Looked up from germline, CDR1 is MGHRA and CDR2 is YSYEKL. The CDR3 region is CASSQGQGTYEQYF. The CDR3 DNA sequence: TGCGCCAGCAGCCAGGGACAGGGTACCTACGAGCAGTACTTC.

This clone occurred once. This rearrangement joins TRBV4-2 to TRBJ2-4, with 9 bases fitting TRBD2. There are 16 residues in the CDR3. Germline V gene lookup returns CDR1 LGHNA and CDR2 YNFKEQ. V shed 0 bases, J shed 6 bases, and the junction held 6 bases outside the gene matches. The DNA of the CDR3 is TGTGCCAGCAGCCAAGAAAGAGGCGGGAGGGGAAACATTCAGTACTTC. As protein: CASSQERGGRGNIQYF.

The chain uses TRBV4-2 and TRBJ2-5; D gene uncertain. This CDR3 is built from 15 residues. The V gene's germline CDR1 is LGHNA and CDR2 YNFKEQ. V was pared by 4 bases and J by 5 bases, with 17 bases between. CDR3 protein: CASSPGLNRLETQYF. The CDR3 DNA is TGTGCCAGCAGCCCAGGTTTGAACCGCCTGGAGACCCAGTACTTC.

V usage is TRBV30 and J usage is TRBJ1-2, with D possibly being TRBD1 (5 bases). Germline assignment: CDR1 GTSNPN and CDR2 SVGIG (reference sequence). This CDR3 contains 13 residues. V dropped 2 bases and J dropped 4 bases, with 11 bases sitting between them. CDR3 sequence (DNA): TGTGCCTGGAGTCGCACGGGGGGCTATGGCTACACCTTC. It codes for CAWSRTGGYGYTF. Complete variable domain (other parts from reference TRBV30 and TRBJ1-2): SQTIHQWPATLVQPVGSPLSLECTVEGTSNPNLYWYRQAAGRGLQLLFYSVGIGQISSEVPQNLSASRPQDRQFILSSKKLLLSDSGFYLCAWSRTGGYGYTFGSGTRLTVV.

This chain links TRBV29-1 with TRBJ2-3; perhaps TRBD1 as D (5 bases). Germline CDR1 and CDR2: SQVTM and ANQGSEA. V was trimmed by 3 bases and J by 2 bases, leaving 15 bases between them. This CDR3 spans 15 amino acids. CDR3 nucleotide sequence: TGCAGCGTTGATTGGGGCGGCAGCCTCACAGATACGCAGTATTTT. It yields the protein CSVDWGGSLTDTQYF.